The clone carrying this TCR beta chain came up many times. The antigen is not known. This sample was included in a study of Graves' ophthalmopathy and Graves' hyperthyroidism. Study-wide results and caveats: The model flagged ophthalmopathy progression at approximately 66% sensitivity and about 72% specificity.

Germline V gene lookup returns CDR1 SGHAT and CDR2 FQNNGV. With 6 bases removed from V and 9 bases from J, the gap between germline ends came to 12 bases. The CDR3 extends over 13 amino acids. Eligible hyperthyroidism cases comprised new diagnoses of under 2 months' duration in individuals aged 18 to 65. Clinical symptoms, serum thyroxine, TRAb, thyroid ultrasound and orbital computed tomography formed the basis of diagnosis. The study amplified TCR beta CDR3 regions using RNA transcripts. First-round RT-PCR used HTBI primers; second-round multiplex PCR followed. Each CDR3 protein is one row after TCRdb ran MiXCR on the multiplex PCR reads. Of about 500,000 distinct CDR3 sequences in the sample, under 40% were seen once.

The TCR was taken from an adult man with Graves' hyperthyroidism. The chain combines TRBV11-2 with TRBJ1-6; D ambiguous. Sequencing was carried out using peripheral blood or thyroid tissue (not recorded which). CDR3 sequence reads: CASSPREISPLHF. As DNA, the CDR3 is TGTGCCAGCAGTCCTCGAGAGATTTCACCCCTCCACTTT. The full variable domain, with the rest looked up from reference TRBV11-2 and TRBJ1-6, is EAGVAQSPRYKIIEKRQSVAFWCNPISGHATLYWYQQILGQGPKLLIQFQNNGVVDDSQLPKDRFSAERLKGVDSTLKIQPAKLEDSAVYLCASSPREISPLHFGNGTRLTVT.